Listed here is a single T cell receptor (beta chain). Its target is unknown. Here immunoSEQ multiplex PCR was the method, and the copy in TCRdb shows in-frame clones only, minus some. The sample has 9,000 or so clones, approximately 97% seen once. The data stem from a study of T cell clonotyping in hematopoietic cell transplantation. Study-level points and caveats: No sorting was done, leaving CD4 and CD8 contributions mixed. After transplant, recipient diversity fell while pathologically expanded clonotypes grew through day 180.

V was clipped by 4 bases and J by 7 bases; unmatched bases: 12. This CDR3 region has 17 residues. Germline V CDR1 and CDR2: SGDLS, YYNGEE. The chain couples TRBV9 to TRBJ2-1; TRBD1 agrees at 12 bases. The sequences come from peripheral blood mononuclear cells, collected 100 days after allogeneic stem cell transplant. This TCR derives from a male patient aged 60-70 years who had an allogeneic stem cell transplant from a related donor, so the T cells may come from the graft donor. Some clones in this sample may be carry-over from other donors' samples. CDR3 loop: CASSTRGGQGAVNEQFF. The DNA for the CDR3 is TGTGCCAGCAGCACCAGAGGGGGACAGGGGGCTGTGAATGAGCAGTTCTTC.